Listed below are T cell receptor beta chains from one sample, sequenced in a study of cytomegalovirus exposure and HLA in healthy donors. TCRdb's copy holds only in-frame clones and misses some; the assay was immunoSEQ multiplex PCR. The sample yields more than 110,000 clones, around 83% seen once. The sequenced sample consisted of PBMCs. Receptors were obtained from a man in his forties in good health and CMV-seropositive. Each CDR3 is given with its conserved first and last residue. The D gene is left open where the match is weak. The size field is filled for only some rows; it gives once, few, many or a size class.

TRBD1,TRBV14,once,16,TRBJ2-3,CASSQERGQGADTQYF,TGTGCCAGCAGCCAAGAGAGGGGACAGGGGGCAGATACGCAGTATTTT
-,TRBV7-9,-,15,TRBJ2-7,CASSPQRVALYEQYF,TGTGCCAGCAGCCCCCAGCGCGTCGCCCTATACGAGCAGTACTTC
-,TRBV2,few,13,TRBJ2-7,CASRRDPSYEQYF,TGTGCCAGCCGGCGGGACCCTTCCTACGAGCAGTACTTC
-,TRBV28,few,12,TRBJ1-3,CASTYQGNTIYF,TGTGCCAGCACCTACCAAGGAAACACCATATATTTT
TRBD1,TRBV30,-,16,TRBJ2-5,CAWSVRTGGNQETQYF,TGTGCCTGGAGTGTACGGACAGGGGGCAACCAAGAGACCCAGTACTTC
-,TRBV9,-,15,TRBJ2-7,CASSVGQDPAYEQYF,TGTGCCAGCAGCGTAGGACAGGACCCTGCCTACGAGCAGTACTTC
-,TRBV6-5,-,14,TRBJ2-7,CASTYGLGTSEQYF,TGTGCCAGCACCTACGGGTTGGGGACAAGCGAGCAGTACTTC
-,TRBV30,-,13,TRBJ1-1,CVWSRGSLTEAFF,TGTGTCTGGAGTCGAGGGTCACTCACTGAAGCTTTCTTT
-,TRBV2,-,13,TRBJ1-1,CASSQAASTEAFF,TGTGCCAGCAGTCAAGCGGCCAGCACTGAAGCTTTCTTT
-,TRBV2,-,14,TRBJ1-1,CASSGQFMNTEAFF,TGTGCCAGCAGCGGACAGTTTATGAACACTGAAGCTTTCTTT